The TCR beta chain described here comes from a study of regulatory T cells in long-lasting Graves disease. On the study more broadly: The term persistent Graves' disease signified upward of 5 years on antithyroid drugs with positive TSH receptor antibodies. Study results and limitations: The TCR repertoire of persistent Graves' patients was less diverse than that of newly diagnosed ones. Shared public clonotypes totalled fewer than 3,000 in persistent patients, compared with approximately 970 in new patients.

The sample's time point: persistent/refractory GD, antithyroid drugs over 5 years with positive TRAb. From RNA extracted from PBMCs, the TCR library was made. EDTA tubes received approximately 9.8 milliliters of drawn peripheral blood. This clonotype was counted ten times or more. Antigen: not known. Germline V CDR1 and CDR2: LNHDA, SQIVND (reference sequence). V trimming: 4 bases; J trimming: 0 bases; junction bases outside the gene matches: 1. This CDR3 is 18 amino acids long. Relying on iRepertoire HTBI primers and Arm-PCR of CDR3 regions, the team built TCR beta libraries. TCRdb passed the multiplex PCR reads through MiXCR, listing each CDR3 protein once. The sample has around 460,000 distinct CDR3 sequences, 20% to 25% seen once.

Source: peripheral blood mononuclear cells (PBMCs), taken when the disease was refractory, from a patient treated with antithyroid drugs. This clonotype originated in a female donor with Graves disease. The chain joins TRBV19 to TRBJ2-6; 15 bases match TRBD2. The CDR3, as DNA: TGTGCCAGTAGTAAGGGACTAGCGGGGGGCTCTGGGGCCAACGTCCTGACTTTC. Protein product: CASSKGLAGGSGANVLTF.